This TCR beta chain came from a study of OX40 agonist ivuxolimab in advanced cancers. The overall study: Patient treatment consisted of intravenous ivuxolimab administration every 2 weeks at 0.01 to 10 mg/kg.

The protocol was immunoSEQ multiplex PCR, while the TCRdb copy is restricted to in-frame clones and leaves out a portion. The sample yields fewer than 80,000 clones, 75% to 90% seen once. This CDR3 is built from 10 residues. Trimming took 8 bases from V and 14 from J, leaving 13 bases between them. The germline V gene encodes CDR1 SNHLY and CDR2 FYNNEI. The material sequenced was CD4+ or CD8+ T cells sorted from blood, taken in a trial of the OX40 agonist ivuxolimab. This receptor was obtained from an adult with an advanced solid tumor such as melanoma, head and neck, liver or kidney cancer. The V and J genes are TRBV2 and TRBJ2-1; D is tentatively TRBD1 or TRBD2 (5 bases each). The CDR3: CASFGGLKFF. CDR3 sequence (DNA): TGTGCCAGCTTTGGGGGATTGAAGTTCTTC.